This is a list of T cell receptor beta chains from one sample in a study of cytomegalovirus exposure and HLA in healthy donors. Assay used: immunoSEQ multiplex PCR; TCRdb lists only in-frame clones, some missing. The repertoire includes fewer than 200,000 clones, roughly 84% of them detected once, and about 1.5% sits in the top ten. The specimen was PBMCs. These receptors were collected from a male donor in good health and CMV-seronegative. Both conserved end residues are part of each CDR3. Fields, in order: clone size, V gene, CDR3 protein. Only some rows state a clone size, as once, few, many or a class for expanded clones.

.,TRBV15,CATSRGGKDSYEQYF
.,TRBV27,CASSLQGLHNEQFF
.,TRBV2,CASSEGTGFRYTF
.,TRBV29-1,CSVALAGQTQYF
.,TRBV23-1,CASSQSMGIPKGNQPQHF
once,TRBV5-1,CASSVGAVGETQYF
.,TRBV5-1,CASSIQRDRRTYEQYF
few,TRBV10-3,CAISGTGAAFYEQYF
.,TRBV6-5,CASSYSTRGQAYEQYF
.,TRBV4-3,CASSLHPAAGGRAYNEQFF
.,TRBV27,CASSNRGEQYF
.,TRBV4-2,CASSLEGADNSPLHF
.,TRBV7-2,CASSSGLFVGIGYGYTF
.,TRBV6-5,CASSYMTDQETQYF
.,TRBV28,CASSHPRGSGAYEQYF
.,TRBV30,CAQGADSNQPQHF
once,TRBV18,CASSPGRGDNSPLHF
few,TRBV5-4,CASSLAQGHRNTGELFF
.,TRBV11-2,CASSLFRSAGAAGEQYF
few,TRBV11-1,CASRKTGGGAFF
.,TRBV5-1,CASSLRQGVMNTEAFF
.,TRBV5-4,CASSPRTGLVYGYTF
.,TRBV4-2,CASSQDGAGAANTGELFF
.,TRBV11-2,CASSKNSNTEAFF
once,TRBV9,CASSVGGYGYTF
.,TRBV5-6,CASSSKGTGVWAEQFF
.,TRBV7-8,CASSDNRKEETQYF
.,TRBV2,CATTGGGGGYTF
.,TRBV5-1,CASSWGQGQARDTYEQYF
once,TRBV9,CASSRSGQGEETQYF
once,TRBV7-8,CASSLADTNTEAFF
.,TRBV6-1,CASSEVGGRGDEQFF
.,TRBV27,CARIGRGRLYEQYF
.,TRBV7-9,CASSYTGTSGNTIYF
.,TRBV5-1,CASSLTGHNPLDTIYF
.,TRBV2,CASRDRDRGRFEQYF
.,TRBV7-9,CSSSLGFTVTDTQYF
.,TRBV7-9,CASSPQTMAGELFF
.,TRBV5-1,CASSVGAGLLNYGYTF
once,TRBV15,CATSIGTAYSNQPQHF